This is a list of T cell receptor beta chains from one sample in a study of blood T cells in healthy people across ages. MiXCR was run by TCRdb on the 5' RACE reads, yielding one entry per CDR3 protein. Of approximately 1.5 million distinct CDR3 sequences listed, about 32% were seen once; the top ten hold around 10%. The source material was blood. Source of these receptors: a woman aged 30 to 39 in good health. CDR3s include the opening cysteine and the closing phenylalanine or tryptophan. D genes are given only for firm matches. Clone size is stated in some rows and not others, as once, few, many or a class when expanded.

d_call,j_call,v_call,clone_size,cdr3_aa,cdr3_nt
.,TRBJ1-1,TRBV3-1,few,CASSPLGSNTEAFF,TGTGCCAGCAGCCCCCTCGGATCGAACACTGAAGCTTTCTTT
.,TRBJ2-5,TRBV29-1,many,CGAMNGQTQYF,TGCGGAGCCATGAACGGCCAGACCCAGTACTTC
.,TRBJ2-7,TRBV6-1,few,CASVDSYEQYF,TGTGCCAGCGTTGACTCCTACGAGCAGTACTTC
TRBD2,TRBJ2-1,TRBV5-1,many,CASSPGLAGDNEQFF,TGCGCCAGCAGCCCGGGACTAGCGGGAGACAATGAGCAGTTCTTC
TRBD2,TRBJ2-2,TRBV11-2,.,CASSLVGEGLAGELFF,TGTGCCAGCAGCTTAGTGGGGGAGGGCCTGGCCGGGGAGCTGTTTTTT
.,TRBJ2-7,TRBV12-3/TRBV12-4,few,CASRTGTDDFGYF,TGTGCCAGCAGGACTGGGACGGACGACTTCGGGTACTTC
.,TRBJ1-5,TRBV28,.,CASSHHRGTQPQHF,TGTGCCAGCAGCCACCACCGAGGGACTCAGCCCCAGCATTTT
.,TRBJ2-7,TRBV6-6,few,CASKGEVSYEQYF,TGTGCCAGCAAGGGGGAGGTCAGCTACGAGCAGTACTTC
TRBD1,TRBJ1-4,TRBV7-3,.,CASSARGGGKLFF,TGTGCCAGCAGCGCCAGGGGGGGGGGTAAACTGTTTTTT
.,TRBJ2-5,TRBV7-8,.,CASSLSIAQYQETQYF,TGTGCCAGCAGCTTATCCATAGCCCAGTACCAAGAGACCCAGTACTTC
.,TRBJ2-2,TRBV9,.,CASGTQNTGELFF,TGTGCCAGTGGCACACAGAACACCGGGGAGCTGTTTTTT
.,TRBJ1-1,TRBV12-3/TRBV12-4,few,CASRIGHTEAFF,TGTGCCAGCAGAATTGGACACACTGAAGCTTTCTTT
.,TRBJ2-1,TRBV18,.,CASSNNRQTRYNEQFF,TGTGCCAGCTCAAACAACAGGCAGACCCGTTACAATGAGCAGTTCTTC
.,TRBJ2-7,TRBV20-1,few,CSARAHSSYEQYF,TGCAGTGCTAGAGCCCACAGCTCCTACGAGCAGTACTTC
TRBD1,TRBJ2-7,TRBV7-9,few,CASSDQQGDEQYF,TGTGCCAGCAGCGACCAACAGGGGGATGAGCAGTACTTC
TRBD1,TRBJ2-5,TRBV29-1,many,CSVAGTVVETQYF,TGCAGCGTAGCCGGGACAGTAGTCGAGACCCAGTACTTC
TRBD1,TRBJ1-4,TRBV10-3,few,CASRELDRVGEKLFF,TGTGCCTCCAGGGAATTGGACAGGGTGGGAGAAAAACTGTTTTTT
.,TRBJ2-7,TRBV20-1,many,CSARWGGPRSYEQYF,TGCAGTGCTAGATGGGGGGGCCCACGATCCTACGAGCAGTACTTC
.,TRBJ1-1,TRBV3-1,.,CASSQVQGNTEAFF,TGTGCCAGCAGCCAAGTACAGGGGAACACTGAAGCTTTCTTT
.,TRBJ1-2,TRBV6-1,.,CASSDPGREAYGYTF,TGTGCCAGCAGTGACCCCGGCAGGGAGGCCTATGGCTACACCTTC
.,TRBJ2-7,TRBV11-2,many,CASSPTGTGTYEQYF,TGTGCCAGCAGCCCTACCGGGACTGGAACCTACGAGCAGTACTTC
.,TRBJ1-1,TRBV5-5,.,CASSLAGGEGTEAFF,TGTGCCAGCAGCTTGGCCGGAGGGGAGGGGACTGAAGCTTTCTTT
TRBD2,TRBJ2-1,TRBV6-4,few,CASSRLSGTSANEQFF,TGTGCCAGCAGCAGACTTTCCGGGACTAGTGCCAATGAGCAGTTCTTC
TRBD1,TRBJ2-1,TRBV20-1,.,CSAGTGLYNEQFF,TGCAGTGCTGGGACAGGCCTCTACAATGAGCAGTTCTTC
.,TRBJ2-3,TRBV30,few,CAWTRRGSPDTQYF,TGTGCCTGGACCCGTCGGGGTAGTCCAGATACGCAGTATTTT
.,TRBJ2-7,TRBV20-1,few,CSARVLAGLDYEQYF,TGCAGTGCTAGGGTTTTGGCGGGATTAGACTACGAGCAGTACTTC
TRBD2,TRBJ2-1,TRBV6-2/TRBV6-3,.,CASSRTSGKQFF,TGTGCCAGCAGTAGGACTAGCGGGAAGCAGTTCTTC
TRBD1,TRBJ2-7,TRBV28,few,CASSRPGQGLYEQYF,TGTGCCAGCAGTCGTCCGGGACAGGGTCTTTACGAGCAGTACTTC
.,TRBJ2-3,TRBV20-1,few,CSASIQGPVSTDTQYF,TGCAGTGCTAGTATCCAGGGACCCGTTAGCACAGATACGCAGTATTTT
TRBD1,TRBJ1-2,TRBV5-1,.,CASSMTGPNGYTF,TGCGCCAGCAGCATGACAGGGCCGAATGGCTACACCTTC
.,TRBJ2-7,TRBV28,few,CASSLKGLLGQYF,TGTGCCAGCAGTTTAAAGGGGCTCCTCGGGCAGTACTTC
TRBD1,TRBJ2-7,TRBV28,.,CASSPGTGGMQYF,TGTGCCAGCAGCCCCGGGACAGGGGGGATGCAGTACTTC
.,TRBJ2-7,TRBV2,once,CASSELRGVHEQYF,TGTGCCAGCAGTGAATTAAGGGGGGTCCACGAGCAGTACTTC
TRBD2,TRBJ2-3,TRBV20-1,few,CSARGTSGGAPSTDTQYF,TGCAGTGCTAGGGGGACTAGCGGGGGGGCCCCTAGCACAGATACGCAGTATTTT
.,TRBJ2-2,TRBV9,.,CASSVGSSTTGELFF,TGTGCCAGCAGCGTAGGGAGTAGTACTACCGGGGAGCTGTTTTTT
.,TRBJ2-7,TRBV20-1,many,CSARRTAEQYF,TGCAGTGCTAGACGGACAGCCGAGCAGTACTTC
TRBD1,TRBJ1-2,TRBV6-1,few,CASSEGREAGQGDGYTF,TGTGCCAGCAGTGAAGGAAGGGAGGCAGGACAGGGCGATGGCTACACCTTC
TRBD2,TRBJ2-7,TRBV28,.,CASSQSSGSRPYEQYF,TGTGCCAGCAGTCAGTCTAGCGGGAGTCGCCCCTACGAGCAGTACTTC
.,TRBJ2-7,TRBV28,.,CASSLQVNEQYF,TGTGCCAGCAGTTTACAGGTCAACGAGCAGTACTTC
.,TRBJ1-2,TRBV5-5,.,CASSFTNRQSSGYTF,TGTGCCAGCAGTTTTACCAATAGGCAGTCCTCTGGCTACACCTTC
TRBD1,TRBJ2-3,TRBV5-1,few,CASSLDNRGQDTQYF,TGCGCCAGCAGCTTGGATAACAGGGGGCAAGATACGCAGTATTTT
TRBD1,TRBJ1-2,TRBV7-2,.,CASSLEDQGESLRDGYTF,TGTGCCAGCAGCTTAGAAGATCAGGGGGAGTCTCTTCGCGATGGCTACACCTTC